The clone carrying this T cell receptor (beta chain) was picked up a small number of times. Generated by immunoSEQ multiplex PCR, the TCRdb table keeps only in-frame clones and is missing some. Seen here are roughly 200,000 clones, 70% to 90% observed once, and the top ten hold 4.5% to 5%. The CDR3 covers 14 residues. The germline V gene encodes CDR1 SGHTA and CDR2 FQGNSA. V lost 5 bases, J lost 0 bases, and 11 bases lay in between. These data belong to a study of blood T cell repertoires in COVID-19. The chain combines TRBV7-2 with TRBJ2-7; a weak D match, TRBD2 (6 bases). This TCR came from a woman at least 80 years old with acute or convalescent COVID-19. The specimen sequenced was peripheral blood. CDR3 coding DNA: TGTGCCAGCAGCATGGGACTCAACTCCTACGAGCAGTACTTC. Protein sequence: CASSMGLNSYEQYF.